This TCR beta chain originates from a study of blood T cell repertoires in COVID-19. The wider study: T cells, B-cell-depleted T cells, or PBMCs provided the cDNA or gDNA that served as material.

Germline-derived CDR1 and CDR2 are MNHEY and SVGAGI. The CDR3 is 14 residues long. The V gene lost 5 bases and the J gene lost 4 bases, with 14 bases spanning the gap. Per the original methods: Reference gene primer amplification in the assay estimated nucleated cell counts. Repertoires were generated with immunoSEQ multiplex PCR, while TCRdb's copy carries only in-frame clones and drops some. V and J calls plus clone size are reproduced from that table; the DNA served to infer D and trimming. The sample has around 270,000 clones, approximately 85% seen once; the top ten hold 3.5% to 5.5%. Membership in each cohort depended on participant-reported clinical history.

The sequencing input was PBMCs or T cells enriched from blood (not recorded which). This receptor was obtained from a woman in her 30s who had recovered from COVID-19. The chain joins TRBV6-5 to TRBJ2-5; D may be TRBD2 (7 bases). The CDR3 DNA reads as TGTGCCAGCAGTCCCCCCGGGGGGCTAGAGACCCAGTACTTC. Amino acid sequence: CASSPPGGLETQYF.